This record looks at one T cell receptor (beta chain) sequence and its context. This specimen comes from a study of blood T cell repertoires in COVID-19. Study background: Whether acute or convalescent, the COVID-19 samples came from the United States, Italy and Spain.

The germline V gene has CDR1 LGHDT and CDR2 YNNKEL (reference sequence). The CDR3 sequence is 14 residues long. V lost 1 base to trimming and J lost 6 bases, with 13 bases between them. In the study's own analysis: By means of reference gene primer amplification, nucleated cell counts were estimated. Assay: immunoSEQ multiplex PCR; the TCRdb copy retains only in-frame clones and omits some. V, J and clone size are those of that table, while D and trimming were read from the DNA. The sample includes over 90,000 clones, approximately 86% of them seen just once. Sequenced input: peripheral blood. The receptor was derived from a human donor in a cohort sampled during active COVID-19. V and J are TRBV3-1 (or the pseudogene TRBV3-2) and TRBJ2-7, with D perhaps TRBD2 (6 bases). CDR3 bases: TGTGCCAGCAGCCAAGTAGGCGGGACGGGCGAGCAGTACTTC. It specifies CASSQVGGTGEQYF.